The TCR beta chain described here comes from a study of multiple sclerosis patients with progressive multifocal leukoencephalopathy. Study-wide points: Whether JC virus or general immunocompromise explains the findings remained unclear. No common TRBV or TRBJ usage or pairing appeared at PML.

Regarding time point: time of PML onset. CDR1 is KGHSH, CDR2 LQKENI, per germline. Trimming shortened V by 3 bases and J by 5 bases, and 13 bases separated the two germline ends. There are 15 residues in the CDR3. For this clone: The antigen is not known.

The protocol was immunoSEQ multiplex PCR, while the TCRdb copy is restricted to in-frame clones and leaves out a portion. In the table there are 25,000 to 30,000 clones, around 85% of which are singletons. Sequences were derived from PBMCs, sampled from a patient treated with natalizumab. The genes are TRBV18 and TRBJ2-2; the D gene is possibly TRBD1 (6 bases). The TCR originated in a woman aged 25 to 39 with progressive multifocal leukoencephalopathy. The chain's CDR3 is CASSPPGHGTGELFF. As DNA, the CDR3 is TGTGCCAGCTCACCTCCGGGACACGGGACCGGGGAGCTGTTTTTT.